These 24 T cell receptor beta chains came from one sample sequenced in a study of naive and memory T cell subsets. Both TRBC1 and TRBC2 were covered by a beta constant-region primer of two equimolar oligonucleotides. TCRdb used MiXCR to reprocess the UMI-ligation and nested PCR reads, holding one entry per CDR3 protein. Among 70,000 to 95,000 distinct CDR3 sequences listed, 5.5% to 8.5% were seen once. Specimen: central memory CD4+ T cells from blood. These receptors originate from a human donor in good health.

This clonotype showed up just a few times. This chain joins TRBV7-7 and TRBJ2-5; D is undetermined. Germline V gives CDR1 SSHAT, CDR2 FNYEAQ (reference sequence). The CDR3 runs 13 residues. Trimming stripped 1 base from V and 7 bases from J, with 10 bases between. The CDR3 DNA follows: TGTGCCAGCAGCTTAGGGCAGGAAGGGACCCAGTACTTC. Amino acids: CASSLGQEGTQYF.

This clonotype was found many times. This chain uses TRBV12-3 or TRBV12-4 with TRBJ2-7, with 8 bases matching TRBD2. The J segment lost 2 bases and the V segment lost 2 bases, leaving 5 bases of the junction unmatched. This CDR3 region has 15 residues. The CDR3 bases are TGTGCCAGCAGTTTAAGGGCCGGGGGGGCCTACGAGCAGTACTTC. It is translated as CASSLRAGGAYEQYF.

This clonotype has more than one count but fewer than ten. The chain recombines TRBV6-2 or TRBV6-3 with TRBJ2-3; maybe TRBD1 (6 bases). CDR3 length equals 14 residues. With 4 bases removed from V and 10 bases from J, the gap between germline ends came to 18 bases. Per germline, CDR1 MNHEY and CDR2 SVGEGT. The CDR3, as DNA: TGTGCCAGCAGTTCCACCCGGACAGCCAGAGCGCAGTATTTT. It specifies CASSSTRTARAQYF.

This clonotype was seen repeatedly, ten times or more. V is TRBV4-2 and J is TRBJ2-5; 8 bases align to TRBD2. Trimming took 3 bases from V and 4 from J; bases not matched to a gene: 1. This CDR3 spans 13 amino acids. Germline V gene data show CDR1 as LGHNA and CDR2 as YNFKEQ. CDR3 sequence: CASSHGGVETQYF. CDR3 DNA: TGTGCCAGCAGCCACGGGGGGGTAGAGACCCAGTACTTC.

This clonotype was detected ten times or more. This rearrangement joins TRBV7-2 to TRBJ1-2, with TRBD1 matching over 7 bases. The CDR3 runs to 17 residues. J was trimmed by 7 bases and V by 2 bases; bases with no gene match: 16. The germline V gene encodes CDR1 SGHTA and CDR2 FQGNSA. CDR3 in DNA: TGTGCCAGCAGCTTAAAATTAGGGGGCCCCCACCATGGTGGCTACACCTTC. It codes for CASSLKLGGPHHGGYTF. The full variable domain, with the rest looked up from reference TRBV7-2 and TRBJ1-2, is GAGVSQSPSNKVTEKGKDVELRCDPISGHTALYWYRQSLGQGLEFLIYFQGNSAPDKSGLPSDRFSAERTGGSVSTLTIQRTQQEDSAVYLCASSLKLGGPHHGGYTFGSGTRLTVV.

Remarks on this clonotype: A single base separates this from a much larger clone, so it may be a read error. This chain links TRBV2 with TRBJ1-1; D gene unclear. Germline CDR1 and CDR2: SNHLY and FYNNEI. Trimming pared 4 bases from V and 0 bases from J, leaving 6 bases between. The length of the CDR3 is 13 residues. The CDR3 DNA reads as TGTGCCAGCAGTGTTAGGATGAACACTGAAGCTTTCTTT. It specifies CASSVRMNTEAFF.

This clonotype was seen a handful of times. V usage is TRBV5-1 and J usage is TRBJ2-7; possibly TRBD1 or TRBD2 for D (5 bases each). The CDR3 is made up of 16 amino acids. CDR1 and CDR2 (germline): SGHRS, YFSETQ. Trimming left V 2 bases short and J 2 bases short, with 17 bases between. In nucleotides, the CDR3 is TGCGCCAGCAGCTTTTCCGGGACGCCCAAAGCCTACGAGCAGTACTTC. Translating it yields CASSFSGTPKAYEQYF. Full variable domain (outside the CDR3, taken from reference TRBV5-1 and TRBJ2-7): KAGVTQTPRYLIKTRGQQVTLSCSPISGHRSVSWYQQTPGQGLQFLFEYFSETQRNKGNFPGRFSGRQFSNSRSEMNVSTLELGDSALYLCASSFSGTPKAYEQYFGPGTRLTVT.

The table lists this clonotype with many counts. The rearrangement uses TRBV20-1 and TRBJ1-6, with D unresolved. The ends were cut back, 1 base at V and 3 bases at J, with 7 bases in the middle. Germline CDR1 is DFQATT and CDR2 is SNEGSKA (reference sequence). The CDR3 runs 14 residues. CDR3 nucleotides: TGCAGTGCTAGAGCGCCAGTCTATAATTCACCCCTCCACTTT. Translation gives CSARAPVYNSPLHF.

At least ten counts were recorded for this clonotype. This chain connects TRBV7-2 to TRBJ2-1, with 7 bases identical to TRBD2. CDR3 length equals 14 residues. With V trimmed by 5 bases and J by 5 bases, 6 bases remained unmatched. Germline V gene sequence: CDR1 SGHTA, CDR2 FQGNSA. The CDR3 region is CASSLGGFDNEQFF. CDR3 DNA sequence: TGTGCCAGCAGCCTCGGGGGGTTCGACAATGAGCAGTTCTTC.

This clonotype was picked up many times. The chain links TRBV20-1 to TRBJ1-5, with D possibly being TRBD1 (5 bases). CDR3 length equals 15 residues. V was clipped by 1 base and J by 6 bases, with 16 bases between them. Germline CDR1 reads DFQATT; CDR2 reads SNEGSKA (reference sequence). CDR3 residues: CSARANTGWGQPQHF. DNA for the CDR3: TGCAGTGCTAGAGCCAATACAGGATGGGGTCAGCCCCAGCATTTT.

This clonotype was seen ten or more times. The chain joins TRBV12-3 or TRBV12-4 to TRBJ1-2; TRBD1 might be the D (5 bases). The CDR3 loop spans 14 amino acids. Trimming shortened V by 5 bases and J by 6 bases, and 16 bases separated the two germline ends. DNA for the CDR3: TGTGCCAGCAGTCCCCAACCCAGGGTCAATGGCTACACCTTC. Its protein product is CASSPQPRVNGYTF.

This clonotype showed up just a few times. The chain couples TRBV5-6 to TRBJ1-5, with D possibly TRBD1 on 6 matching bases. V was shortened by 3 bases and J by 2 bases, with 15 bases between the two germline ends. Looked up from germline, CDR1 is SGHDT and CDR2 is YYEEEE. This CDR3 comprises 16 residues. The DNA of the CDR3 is TGTGCCAGCAGCTCATACAGGGTCGGGGGCAATCAGCCCCAGCATTTT. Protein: CASSSYRVGGNQPQHF.

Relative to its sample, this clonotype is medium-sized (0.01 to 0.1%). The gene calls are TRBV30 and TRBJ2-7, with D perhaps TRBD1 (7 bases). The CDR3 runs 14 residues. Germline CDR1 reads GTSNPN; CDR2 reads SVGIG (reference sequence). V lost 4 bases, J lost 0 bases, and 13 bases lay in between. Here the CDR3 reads CAWNGGTASYEQYF. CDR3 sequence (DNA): TGTGCCTGGAACGGAGGGACAGCCTCCTACGAGCAGTACTTC.

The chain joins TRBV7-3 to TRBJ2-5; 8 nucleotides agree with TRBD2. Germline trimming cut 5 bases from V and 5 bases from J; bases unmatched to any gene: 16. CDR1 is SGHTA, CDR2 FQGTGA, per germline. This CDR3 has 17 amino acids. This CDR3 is CASSADIGGGRRETQYF. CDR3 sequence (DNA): TGTGCCAGCAGCGCCGATATAGGCGGGGGGCGAAGGGAGACCCAGTACTTC.

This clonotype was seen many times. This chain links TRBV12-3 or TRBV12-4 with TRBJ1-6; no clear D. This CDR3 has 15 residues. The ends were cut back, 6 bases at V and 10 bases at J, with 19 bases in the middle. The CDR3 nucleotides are TGTGCCAGCAGGTCTAGGGTCCACCCCACGTCACCCCTCCACTTT. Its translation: CASRSRVHPTSPLHF.

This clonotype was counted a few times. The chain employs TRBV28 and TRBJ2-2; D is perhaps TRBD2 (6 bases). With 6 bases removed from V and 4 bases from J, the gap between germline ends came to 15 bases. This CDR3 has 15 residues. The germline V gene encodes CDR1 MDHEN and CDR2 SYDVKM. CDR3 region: CASRVGGATTGELFF. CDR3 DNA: TGTGCCAGCAGGGTCGGCGGGGCCACCACCGGGGAGCTGTTTTTT.

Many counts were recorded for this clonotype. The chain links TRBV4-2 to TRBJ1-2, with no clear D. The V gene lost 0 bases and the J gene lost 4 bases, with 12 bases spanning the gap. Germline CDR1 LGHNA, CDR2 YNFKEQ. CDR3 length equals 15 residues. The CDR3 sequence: CASSQDLGRFYGYTF. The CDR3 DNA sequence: TGTGCCAGCAGCCAAGATCTCGGCAGGTTCTATGGCTACACCTTC.

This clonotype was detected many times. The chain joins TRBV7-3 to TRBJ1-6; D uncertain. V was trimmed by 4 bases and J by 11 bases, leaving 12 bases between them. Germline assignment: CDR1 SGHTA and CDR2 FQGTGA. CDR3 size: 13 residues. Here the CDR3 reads CASSSSRSTPLHF. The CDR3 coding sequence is TGTGCCAGCAGCTCCTCACGATCGACACCCCTCCACTTT.

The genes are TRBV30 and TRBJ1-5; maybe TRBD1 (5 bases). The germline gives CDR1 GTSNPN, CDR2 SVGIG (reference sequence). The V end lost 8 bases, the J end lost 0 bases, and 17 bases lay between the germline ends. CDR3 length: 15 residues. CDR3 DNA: TGTGCCCGGACTGATAGGGGCTATAGCAATCAGCCCCAGCATTTT. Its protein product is CARTDRGYSNQPQHF.

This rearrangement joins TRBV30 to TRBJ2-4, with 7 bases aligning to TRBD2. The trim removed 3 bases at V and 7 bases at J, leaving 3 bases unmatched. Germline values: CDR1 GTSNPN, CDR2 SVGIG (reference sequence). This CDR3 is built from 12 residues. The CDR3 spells CAWRGRDNIQYF. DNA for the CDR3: TGTGCCTGGAGGGGGAGGGATAACATTCAGTACTTC.

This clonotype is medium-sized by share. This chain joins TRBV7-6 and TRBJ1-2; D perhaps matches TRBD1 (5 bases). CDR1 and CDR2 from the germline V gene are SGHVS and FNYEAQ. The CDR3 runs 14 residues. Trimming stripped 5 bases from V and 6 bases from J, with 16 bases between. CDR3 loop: CASSPGSGSHGYTF. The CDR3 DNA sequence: TGTGCCAGCAGCCCAGGGAGTGGGAGCCATGGCTACACCTTC.

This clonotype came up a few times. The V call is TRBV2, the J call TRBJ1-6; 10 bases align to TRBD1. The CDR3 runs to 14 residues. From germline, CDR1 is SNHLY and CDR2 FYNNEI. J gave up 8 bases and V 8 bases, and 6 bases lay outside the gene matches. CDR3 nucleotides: TGTGCCAGCCGGGGACAGGGGCTGGATTCACCCCTCCACTTT. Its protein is CASRGQGLDSPLHF.

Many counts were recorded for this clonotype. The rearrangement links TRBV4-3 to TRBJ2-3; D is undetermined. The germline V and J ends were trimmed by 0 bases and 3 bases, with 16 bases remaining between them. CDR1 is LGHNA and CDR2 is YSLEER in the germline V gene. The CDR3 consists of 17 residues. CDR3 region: CASSQDLVGKGTDTQYF. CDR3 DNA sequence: TGCGCCAGCAGCCAAGATCTTGTAGGGAAGGGTACAGATACGCAGTATTTT.

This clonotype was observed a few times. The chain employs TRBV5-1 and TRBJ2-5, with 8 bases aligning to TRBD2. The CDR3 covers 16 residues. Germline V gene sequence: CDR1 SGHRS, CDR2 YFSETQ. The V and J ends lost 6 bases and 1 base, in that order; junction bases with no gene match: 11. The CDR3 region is CASKSGGPGPQETQYF. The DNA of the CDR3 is TGCGCCAGCAAAAGCGGGGGCCCTGGTCCCCAAGAGACCCAGTACTTC.